A selection of T cell receptor beta chains follows, all from one sample in a study of blood T cell repertoires in COVID-19. The data were produced by immunoSEQ multiplex PCR, yet TCRdb's version contains in-frame clones alone and is incomplete. The sample consists of approximately 110,000 clones, 70% to 75% of them appearing once. Sequencing was carried out using peripheral blood. All receptors derive from an older man with COVID-19, enrolled during active disease. Both conserved end residues are part of each CDR3. Fields, in order: D gene, clone size, V gene, J gene, CDR3 protein, CDR3 DNA. A D gene is named only where the DNA matches it firmly. For some rows the clone size is stated as once, few or many, or as a class when expanded; others skip it.

.	many	TRBV9	TRBJ1-6	CASSGTGNNSPLHF	TGTGCCAGCAGCGGAACAGGGAATAATTCACCCCTCCACTTT
.	.	TRBV10-1	TRBJ2-1	CASSESKGAYNEQFF	TGCGCCAGCAGTGAGTCAAAAGGGGCCTACAATGAGCAGTTCTTC
TRBD1	few	TRBV3-1/TRBV3-2	TRBJ1-2	CASSQAQGQGNYGYTF	TGTGCCAGCAGCCAAGCGCAGGGACAGGGGAACTATGGCTACACCTTC
.	.	TRBV5-1	TRBJ2-1	CASSLGGQNSYNEQFF	TGCGCCAGCAGCTTGGGAGGCCAGAACTCCTACAATGAGCAGTTCTTC
TRBD2	.	TRBV5-5	TRBJ2-7	CASSLQLAGGPSSYEQYF	TGTGCCAGCAGCTTGCAGCTAGCGGGAGGGCCGAGCTCCTACGAGCAGTACTTC
.	.	TRBV28	TRBJ1-2	CASSSAGADYGYTF	TGTGCCAGCAGTTCGGCGGGCGCGGACTATGGCTACACCTTC
.	few	TRBV28	TRBJ1-4	CASSPGGRKLFF	TGTGCCAGCAGTCCGGGGGGGCGGAAACTGTTTTTT
TRBD1	.	TRBV27	TRBJ1-6	CASSHNRGRAISPLHF	TGTGCCAGCAGTCACAACAGGGGGCGCGCCATTTCACCCCTCCACTTT
TRBD1	.	TRBV28	TRBJ2-1	CASSPSGQGAYNEQFF	TGTGCCAGCAGTCCATCCGGACAGGGGGCTTACAATGAGCAGTTCTTC
TRBD2	.	TRBV19	TRBJ2-3	CASRLAGGPSDTQYF	TGTGCCAGTAGGTTAGCGGGAGGGCCATCAGATACGCAGTATTTT
.	few	TRBV2	TRBJ1-2	CASSDRGMFYGYTF	TGTGCCAGCAGTGATAGAGGGATGTTCTATGGCTACACCTTC
TRBD2	once	TRBV18	TRBJ2-7	CASSPPGSLAGEAEQYF	TGTGCCAGCTCACCACCGGGGTCGCTAGCGGGAGAGGCCGAGCAGTACTTC
TRBD1	.	TRBV6-5	TRBJ1-4	CASRSGTGLEKLFF	TGTGCCAGCAGATCCGGGACAGGGCTTGAAAAACTGTTTTTT
TRBD2	.	TRBV28	TRBJ2-1	CASSLLAGSGEQFF	TGTGCCAGCAGTTTACTAGCGGGATCGGGTGAGCAGTTCTTC
.	once	TRBV27	TRBJ1-1	CASSSYQGMRDTEAFF	TGTGCCAGCAGTAGTTATCAGGGGATGCGGGACACTGAAGCTTTCTTT
.	.	TRBV2	TRBJ2-5	CASSAKTQYF	TGTGCCAGCAGTGCAAAGACCCAGTACTTC
TRBD1	.	TRBV28	TRBJ1-3	CASSPGQRNTIYF	TGTGCCAGCAGTCCGGGACAGCGAAACACCATATATTTT
.	.	TRBV4-2	TRBJ2-3	CASSQTGASLYTQYF	TGTGCCAGCAGCCAGACGGGAGCCAGCCTCTATACGCAGTATTTT
.	.	TRBV6-5	TRBJ2-1	CASSYSVTGANNEQFF	TGTGCCAGCAGTTACTCGGTGACGGGAGCAAACAATGAGCAGTTCTTC
.	.	TRBV7-9	TRBJ2-3	CASREGRRRTDTQYF	TGTGCCAGCAGGGAGGGACGGCGGCGTACAGATACGCAGTATTTT
.	.	TRBV27	TRBJ1-1	CASSPPPGGGNTEAFF	TGTGCCAGCAGTCCGCCGCCGGGGGGAGGGAACACTGAAGCTTTCTTT
TRBD1	.	TRBV7-9	TRBJ2-2	CASSSPYGTGRGGELFF	TGTGCCAGCAGCTCACCCTACGGGACAGGGAGAGGCGGGGAGCTGTTTTTT
TRBD1	.	TRBV6-6	TRBJ1-1	CASSHRGTEAFF	TGTGCCAGCAGTCACAGGGGCACTGAAGCTTTCTTT
TRBD2	few	TRBV10-3	TRBJ2-7	CAISGLAEYEQYF	TGTGCCATCAGTGGTCTAGCGGAGTACGAGCAGTACTTC
.	.	TRBV11-1	TRBJ2-1	CASSLAGASEYNEQFF	TGTGCCAGCAGCTTAGCTGGGGCTAGCGAGTACAATGAGCAGTTCTTC
TRBD2	.	TRBV28	TRBJ2-3	CASSWGLLSTDTQYF	TGTGCCAGCAGCTGGGGACTACTTAGCACAGATACGCAGTATTTT
.	few	TRBV27	TRBJ1-6	CASRRGGGRNNSPLHF	TGTGCCAGCCGCAGGGGTGGGGGAAGAAATAATTCACCCCTCCACTTT